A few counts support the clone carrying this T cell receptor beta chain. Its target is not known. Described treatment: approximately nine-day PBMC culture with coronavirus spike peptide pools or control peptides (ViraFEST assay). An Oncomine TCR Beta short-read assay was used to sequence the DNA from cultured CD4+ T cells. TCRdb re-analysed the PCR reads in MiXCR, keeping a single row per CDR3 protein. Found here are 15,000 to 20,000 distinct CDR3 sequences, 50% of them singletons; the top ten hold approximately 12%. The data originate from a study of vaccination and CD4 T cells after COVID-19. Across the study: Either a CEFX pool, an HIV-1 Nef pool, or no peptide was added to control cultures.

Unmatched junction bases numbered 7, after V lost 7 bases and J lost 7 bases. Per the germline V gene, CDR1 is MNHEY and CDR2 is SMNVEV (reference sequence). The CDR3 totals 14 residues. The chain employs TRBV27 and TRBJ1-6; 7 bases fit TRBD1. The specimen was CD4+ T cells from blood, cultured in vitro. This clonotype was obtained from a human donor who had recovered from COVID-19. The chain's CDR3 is CASTAGTENSPLHF. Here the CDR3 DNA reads TGTGCCAGCACCGCCGGGACAGAGAATTCACCCCTCCACTTT.